This paragraph covers one T cell receptor (beta chain) sequence. Germline CDR1 is SNHLY and CDR2 is FYNNEI. This CDR3 has 15 amino acids. V gave up 6 bases and J gave up 2 bases; unmatched junction bases: 10. The data derive from a study of blood T cell repertoires in COVID-19. Across the study: The analysed material was cDNA or gDNA that came from T cells, B-cell-depleted T cells, or PBMCs.

Original handling: The authors estimated nucleated cell counts from reference gene primer amplification. The assay was immunoSEQ multiplex PCR, and TCRdb's table has in-frame clones only and misses some. V and J calls and clone size come straight from that table; D and trimming were deduced from the DNA. The top ten hold more than 2.5% of the sample, which has just under 250,000 clones, around 88% seen once. This TCR derives from a woman under 40 who had recovered from COVID-19. This sequence joins TRBV2 and TRBJ2-7; 7 nucleotides agree with TRBD1. The source material was peripheral blood. CDR3 sequence (DNA): TGTGCCAGCAGCGGCACCAGGGACAGACCCTACGAGCAGTACTTC. It codes for CASSGTRDRPYEQYF.